This T cell receptor (beta chain) comes out of a study of CD8 T cells in Susac syndrome (dated by TCRdb to 2018 to 2020). In the study overall: Whether CD8+ T cell activation and differentiation in Susac syndrome was antigen driven was tested using repertoire sequencing. The study at large found these results: The TCR sequencing and HLA analysis was acknowledged to have included a relatively small number of individuals.

Peripheral blood CD8+ and CD4+ T cells from healthy donors, Susac syndrome patients and multiple sclerosis patients were profiled using high-throughput TCR beta sequencing. The healthy donors served as controls matched for age and sex. Bulk CD8+ and CD4+ T cells were purified by magnetic negative isolation, whereas CD8+ TEMRA cells were enriched by FACS. Blood was drawn into EDTA tubes, processed within 24 hours, and PBMCs were isolated by density gradient centrifugation. PBMCs destined for TCR sequencing were cryopreserved in liquid nitrogen and later thawed in a 37 °C water bath. The sorted or isolated CD4+, CD8+ and CD8+ TEMRA cells reached a purity of at least 90%. In the case of this clonotype: It has no known antigen specificity. It has no much larger one-base neighbor in the sample; base qualities were not kept.

The germline V gene encodes CDR1 LGHDT and CDR2 YNNKEL (reference sequence). Trimming takes 1 base from V and 3 bases from J, and the germline ends sit 10 bases apart. The CDR3 runs 14 amino acids, cysteine and phenylalanine included. Kept here is only the CDR3 DNA, which spans 42 bases and is read in frame from base 1. RNA was extracted using the RNeasy kit, and about 0.5 to 1 ug of the RNA was reverse transcribed with random hexamers. The immunoSEQ multiplex PCR assay, which covers 54 Vbeta and 13 Jbeta segments, was used to amplify TCR beta CDR3 regions. Bias from PCR amplification was corrected by using a synthetic template baseline for primer optimization and for computational correction. The study's own analysis went as follows. Reads were annotated to V, D and J genes per IMGT and analyzed with immunoSEQ Analyzer, keeping only productive sequences. Clonality was calculated as one minus the Shannon entropy normalized by log2 of the number of productive unique sequences. For each patient and control, public and private clones were evaluated within the 100 most prevalent clones. Susac-specific clones were defined as absent from healthy and MS cohorts, around 1,000 published viral clones and other ImmuneACCESS disease sequences. The public sequencing data were trimmed at Q25 with fastp and processed into clonotypes with MiXCR by TCRdb, which kept only in-frame beta chains. Rows with one shared CDR3 protein collapse into an entry with the most common genes and DNA. None of the V and J calls come from the authors' own analysis; TCRdb made them. A total of some 180,000 distinct CDR3 sequences appear in this sample, roughly 94% of them only once. The ten largest clones capture 0.085% to 0.13% of the sample.

In this chain, TRBV3-1 is recombined with TRBJ2-7; a weak D assignment points to TRBD2 (6 bases agree). The sequencing sample was made of CD4+ T cells from PBMCs. This TCR was sampled from a human donor in good health. The DNA sequence is given as TGTGCCAGCAGCCAAGGGCTAGCGAGCTACGAGCAGTACTTC. It specifies CASSQGLASYEQYF.